Listed below are T cell receptor beta chains from one sample, sequenced in a study of control samples from healthy donors and cancer patients. TCRdb's table, derived via immunoSEQ multiplex PCR, lists solely in-frame clones and lacks some. The sample carries 150,000 to 200,000 clones, 85% to 95% recorded once. The specimen was blood. These TCRs come from a woman in her sixties or seventies in good health. Both conserved end residues are part of each CDR3. Fields, in order: CDR3 DNA, CDR3 protein, J gene, clone size, V gene, D gene. D genes are given only for firm matches. Size is stated for part of the rows, as once, few or many counts, or as a class when the clone is expanded.

DNA: TGTGCCAGCAGCTCCGGACTAGCGGGGGCCGACGAGCAGTACTTC; CDR3: CASSSGLAGADEQYF; J: TRBJ2-7; size: NA; V: TRBV6-5; D: TRBD2
DNA: TGTGCCGGCGGACCGGGACAGGGAATCGAGCAGTACTTC; CDR3: CAGGPGQGIEQYF; J: TRBJ2-7; size: NA; V: TRBV7-9; D: TRBD1
DNA: TGCAGCGTTGACCCCCCCACCTCCTACGAGCAGTACTTC; CDR3: CSVDPPTSYEQYF; J: TRBJ2-7; size: NA; V: TRBV29-1; D: NA
DNA: TGCGCCAGCAGCCAAGTGCAGGGCTCTAACTATGGCTACACCTTC; CDR3: CASSQVQGSNYGYTF; J: TRBJ1-2; size: few; V: TRBV4-3; D: NA
DNA: TGTGCCAGCAGATCAGCGGGGGGGCCGGCAGATACGCAGTATTTT; CDR3: CASRSAGGPADTQYF; J: TRBJ2-3; size: NA; V: TRBV7-2; D: TRBD2
DNA: TGTGCCAGCAGTTTTCGCCCTGATGGCACTGAAGCTTTCTTT; CDR3: CASSFRPDGTEAFF; J: TRBJ1-1; size: once; V: TRBV6-5; D: NA
DNA: TGTGCCAGCAGTTACCGACAGGGAATCACTGAAGCTTTCTTT; CDR3: CASSYRQGITEAFF; J: TRBJ1-1; size: NA; V: TRBV6-5; D: TRBD1
DNA: TGTGCCAGCAGCGTAGTCCGGGGGGTGGATAACTATGGCTACACCTTC; CDR3: CASSVVRGVDNYGYTF; J: TRBJ1-2; size: NA; V: TRBV9; D: NA
DNA: TGTGCCAGCAGCCTCATCCGGGGGAATGGTAATTCACCCCTCCACTTT; CDR3: CASSLIRGNGNSPLHF; J: TRBJ1-6; size: NA; V: TRBV7-2; D: NA
DNA: TGTGCCAGCAGTGAAGGGGTGGCCTACGAGCAGTACTTC; CDR3: CASSEGVAYEQYF; J: TRBJ2-7; size: NA; V: TRBV6-1; D: NA
DNA: TGCGCCAGCACTCCTCAGGGAGGGGGCGCGTACTATGGCTACACCTTC; CDR3: CASTPQGGGAYYGYTF; J: TRBJ1-2; size: NA; V: TRBV10-2; D: TRBD1
DNA: TGCGCCAGCAGCTTGGATCCTAGCGTTGGGGAGCAGTTCTTC; CDR3: CASSLDPSVGEQFF; J: TRBJ2-1; size: NA; V: TRBV5-1; D: NA
DNA: TGTGCCAGCTCACCCCCTCGGGGTACCTATGGCTACACCTTC; CDR3: CASSPPRGTYGYTF; J: TRBJ1-2; size: NA; V: TRBV18; D: NA
DNA: TGTGCCAGCAGCTTGAATAGTCTCCGCTACGAGCAGTACTTC; CDR3: CASSLNSLRYEQYF; J: TRBJ2-7; size: NA; V: TRBV5-4; D: NA
DNA: TGTGCCAGCAGCTTTACTAGCGGGGTTTCGGGTGAGCAGTACTTC; CDR3: CASSFTSGVSGEQYF; J: TRBJ2-7; size: NA; V: TRBV11-2; D: TRBD2
DNA: TGTGCCAGCAGTGGGACAACTGGAAACACCATATATTTT; CDR3: CASSGTTGNTIYF; J: TRBJ1-3; size: NA; V: TRBV6-6; D: NA
DNA: TGTGCCAGCAGCTTGCTTAACCATCAGGGATTTTATAGCAATCAGCCCCAGCATTTT; CDR3: CASSLLNHQGFYSNQPQHF; J: TRBJ1-5; size: NA; V: TRBV7-9; D: NA
DNA: TGTGCCAGCAGCTCGCCCAGGGGGGGCTCTGGGGCCAACGTCCTGACTTTC; CDR3: CASSSPRGGSGANVLTF; J: TRBJ2-6; size: once; V: TRBV7-2; D: NA
DNA: TGTGCCAGCAGCTTGGGACAAAGGACAGGGGGATGGGAGACCCAGTACTTC; CDR3: CASSLGQRTGGWETQYF; J: TRBJ2-5; size: NA; V: TRBV5-6; D: TRBD1
DNA: TGTGCCAACAGGGGCGGGGGGCCAGGAGAAAAACTGTTTTTT; CDR3: CANRGGGPGEKLFF; J: TRBJ1-4; size: NA; V: TRBV6-5; D: TRBD1
DNA: TGTGCCAGCAGCTTACAGACAGCGGGGGACTCACCCCTCCACTTT; CDR3: CASSLQTAGDSPLHF; J: TRBJ1-6; size: NA; V: TRBV7-2; D: NA
DNA: TGCGCCAGCAGCCAAGGGTCTACCCGCTTGCAAGAGACCCAGTACTTC; CDR3: CASSQGSTRLQETQYF; J: TRBJ2-5; size: NA; V: TRBV4-3; D: NA
DNA: TGTGCCAGCAGCGCCCGGGGGGCAGCAACTGAAGCTTTCTTT; CDR3: CASSARGAATEAFF; J: TRBJ1-1; size: NA; V: TRBV6-5; D: NA
DNA: TGTGCCAGCAGCCCGGGACCTGCGAACGAGCAGTACTTC; CDR3: CASSPGPANEQYF; J: TRBJ2-7; size: few; V: TRBV12-3/TRBV12-4; D: NA